This TCR beta chain was observed in a study of OX40 agonist ivuxolimab in advanced cancers. General study results and limits: The study found that CD8+ T cells averaged more expanded clones than CD4+. Patients with a partial response at 0.1-3.0 mg/kg had among the lowest clonal expansion.

About this clone: Its antigen is not identified.

Profiling relied on immunoSEQ multiplex PCR, and the TCRdb table lists in-frame clones only, not all of them. There are tens of thousands of clones in the sample; roughly nine tenths occur only once, and 8.5% to 9.5% lies in the top ten. This CDR3 has 15 amino acids. V was trimmed by 6 bases and J by 6 bases, leaving 21 bases between them. The material sequenced was CD4+ or CD8+ T cells sorted from blood, taken in a trial of the OX40 agonist ivuxolimab. This sequence joins TRBV23-1 and TRBJ2-7; TRBD1 might be the D (6 bases). TRBV23-1 is an ORF for which the function is uncertain. This TCR was recovered from an adult with an advanced solid tumor such as melanoma, head and neck, liver or kidney cancer. The CDR3 DNA reads TGCGCCAGCAGCCGGCCCTCGACAGTAGGGGGCGAGCAGTACTTC. It yields the protein CASSRPSTVGGEQYF.